The 6 T cell receptor beta chains below all came from one sample that was sequenced in a study of blood T cell repertoires in COVID-19. Clones were sequenced by immunoSEQ multiplex PCR, and TCRdb holds only the in-frame ones, with some missing. The sample includes around 300,000 clones, almost 85% of them seen just once. The sequenced sample consisted of peripheral blood. The receptors stem from a human donor in a cohort sampled during active COVID-19.

Only a few counts were recorded for this clone. This chain connects TRBV25-1 to TRBJ2-1, with 9 positions matching TRBD1. The CDR3 length is 16 residues. Germline V gives CDR1 MGHDK, CDR2 SYGVNS. Losses at the gene ends were 3 bases for V and 1 base for J; bases not matched to a gene: 4. The CDR3 DNA sequence: TGTGCCAGCAGTGATACCGGGACAGGGTCCTACAATGAGCAGTTCTTC. Translation gives CASSDTGTGSYNEQFF.

The table lists this clone with a count of one. The chain is built from TRBV24-1 and TRBJ1-2, with 9 bases lining up with TRBD1. The CDR3 sequence is 15 residues long. CDR1 is KGHDR, CDR2 SFDVKD, per germline. V shed 6 bases and J 6 bases; nucleotides not matched to a gene: 10. CDR3 protein: CATSSAPTGGNGYTF. As DNA, the CDR3 is TGTGCCACCAGTAGTGCCCCGACAGGGGGTAATGGCTACACCTTC.

Turning to this clone: Other nucleotide sequences from this sample produce the same CDR3. The rearrangement links TRBV3-1 (or the pseudogene TRBV3-2) to TRBJ1-2, with a tentative D call TRBD1 (6 bases). With 0 bases removed from V and 4 bases from J, the gap between germline ends came to 12 bases. This CDR3 has 15 amino acids. Germline CDR1 reads LGHDT; CDR2 reads YNNKEL (reference sequence). The CDR3 here is CASSQDIGGTYGYTF. The CDR3 DNA reads as TGTGCCAGCAGCCAAGATATAGGGGGAACCTATGGCTACACCTTC.

This chain uses TRBV10-2 with TRBJ1-1, with a tentative D call TRBD1 (5 bases). Germline V gives CDR1 WSHSY, CDR2 SAAADI. V dropped 2 bases and J dropped 2 bases, with 21 bases sitting between them. The CDR3 is made up of 18 amino acids. In nucleotides, the CDR3 is TGCGCCAGCAGTGAGCCGAGGGGCCTGGACTACCCCAACACTGAAGCTTTCTTT. It specifies CASSEPRGLDYPNTEAFF.

The chain uses TRBV2 and TRBJ2-1, with TRBD2 identical over 12 bases. In germline, CDR1 is SNHLY, CDR2 FYNNEI. This CDR3 is built from 15 residues. The CDR3 bases are TGTGTAACGGCTAGCGGGGGGGTAACTCACAATGAGCAGTTCTTC. It is translated as CVTASGGVTHNEQFF. The whole variable domain, filled in from reference TRBV2 and TRBJ2-1, reads EPEVTQTPSHQVTQMGQEVILRCVPISNHLYFYWYRQILGQKVEFLVSFYNNEISEKSEIFDDQFSVERPDGSNFTLKIRSTKLEDSAMYFCVTASGGVTHNEQFFGPGTRLTVL.

The chain recombines TRBV15 with TRBJ1-6; D remains ambiguous. From germline, CDR1 is LNHNV and CDR2 YYDKDF (reference sequence). The CDR3 contains 15 residues. The V gene lost 0 bases and the J gene lost 3 bases, with 6 bases spanning the gap. This CDR3 is CATSREDIYNSPLHF. The CDR3 coding sequence is TGTGCCACCAGCAGAGAAGACATCTATAATTCACCCCTCCACTTT.